This T cell receptor beta chain was identified during a study of T-cell memory formation after mild COVID-19. A 5'RACE reaction primed in the constant segment made cDNA libraries of TCR alpha and TCR beta, and these carried sample barcodes and UMIs. MiXCR, applied by TCRdb to the 5' RACE reads, yields one record per CDR3 protein. The repertoire holds nearly 250,000 distinct CDR3 sequences, about 16% seen once, with 2% to 2.5% in the top ten. As regards this clonotype: Its antigen is unknown.

Regarding the study as a whole: Shrinking CD4+ clones were chiefly CM and EM; CD8+ ones were chiefly EMRA.

This sequence originates from an adult woman who had mild COVID-19 (a few samples of this study predate the infection). Cell type and time point are not known. Sequenced input: PBMCs or a T cell subset sorted from them (not recorded which).

CDR3 amino acids: CASAPLGQGATEAFF. In DNA form, the CDR3 reads TGTGCCAGCGCCCCTCTGGGGCAGGGGGCCACTGAAGCTTTCTTT. V is TRBV3-1 and J is TRBJ1-1, with 8 bases identical to TRBD1. There are 15 residues in the CDR3. Looked up from germline, CDR1 is LGHDT and CDR2 is YNNKEL (reference sequence). The ends lost 8 bases at V and 4 bases at J; junction bases unmatched: 12.